The 25 T cell receptor beta chains given below trace back to one sample, sequenced in a study of shared clonotypes between healthy human individuals. TCRdb's copy holds only in-frame clones and misses some; the assay was immunoSEQ multiplex PCR. The repertoire includes 2 million to 2.5 million clones, approximately 96% of them detected once, and approximately 0.13% sits in the top ten. The sequencing sample was made of naive CD4+ T cells sorted from blood. Subset denoted: CD45RA+ positively selected. These receptors were obtained from a man aged 18 to 29 in good health.

This clone was counted once. The chain combines TRBV30 with TRBJ1-5, with 8 bases lining up with TRBD1. The length of the CDR3 is 15 residues. Looked up from germline, CDR1 is GTSNPN and CDR2 is SVGIG (reference sequence). The J segment lost 6 bases and the V segment lost 2 bases, leaving 9 bases of the junction unmatched. CDR3 sequence reads: CAWSISGGGIQPQHF. For the CDR3, the DNA is TGTGCCTGGAGTATATCAGGGGGCGGGATTCAGCCCCAGCATTTT.

This clone was observed once. The chain links TRBV2 to TRBJ2-7; D tentatively fits TRBD1 or TRBD2 (5 bases each). CDR1 is SNHLY, CDR2 FYNNEI, per germline. Trimming left V 2 bases short and J 3 bases short, with 11 bases between. The CDR3 has 14 amino acids. This CDR3 is CASSEQGPDYEQYF. The CDR3 coding sequence is TGTGCCAGCAGTGAACAGGGACCGGACTACGAGCAGTACTTC.

Here the CDR3 DNA reads TGTGCCAGCAGGGTAAACGCGTACGAGCAGTACTTC. Its translation is CASRVNAYEQYF. The gene calls are TRBV2 and TRBJ2-7; unclear D gene. This CDR3 has 12 amino acids. Germline-derived CDR1 and CDR2 are SNHLY and FYNNEI. The germline V and J ends were trimmed by 6 bases and 4 bases, with 10 bases remaining between them.

The V gene is TRBV2, the J gene TRBJ2-7; D could derive from TRBD1 or TRBD2 (6 bases each). Germline V CDR1 and CDR2: SNHLY, FYNNEI. Trimming left V 6 bases short and J 2 bases short, with 14 bases between. The CDR3 consists of 14 residues. Here the CDR3 reads CASRGQRGAYEQYF. In nucleotides, the CDR3 is TGTGCCAGCAGAGGTCAGAGGGGGGCCTACGAGCAGTACTTC.

The V gene is TRBV28, the J gene TRBJ2-7; maybe TRBD1 (5 bases). The CDR3 is 15 amino acids. V lost 2 bases to trimming and J lost 0 bases, with 11 bases between them. Germline-derived CDR1 and CDR2 are MDHEN and SYDVKM. CDR3 DNA: TGTGCCAGCAGTTTACCCCAGGGTCCCTCCTACGAGCAGTACTTC. Amino acid sequence: CASSLPQGPSYEQYF.

The V call is TRBV6-5, the J call TRBJ2-7; D gene unclear. The ends were cut back, 6 bases at V and 3 bases at J, with 12 bases in the middle. The germline gives CDR1 MNHEY, CDR2 SVGAGI. CDR3 length equals 13 residues. This CDR3 reads CASSFGISYEQYF. CDR3 nucleotide sequence: TGTGCCAGCAGCTTTGGGATTAGCTACGAGCAGTACTTC.

This clone was observed once. This rearrangement joins TRBV28 to TRBJ1-1; the match to TRBD1 covers 7 bases. Germline V lookup: CDR1 MDHEN, CDR2 SYDVKM. CDR3 length: 16 amino acids. Trimming at V came to 5 bases and at J to 1 base, leaving 10 bases not matched to a gene. DNA for the CDR3: TGTGCCAGCAGTGGAGGGGGCGCGGGGCGGAACACTGAAGCTTTCTTT. Translation: CASSGGGAGRNTEAFF.

The chain joins TRBV4-3 to TRBJ2-1; no clear D. The CDR3 contains 17 residues. The V end lost 2 bases, the J end lost 6 bases, and 20 bases lay between the germline ends. Germline V gene data show CDR1 as LGHNA and CDR2 as YSLEER. CDR3: CASSQRPGPGRSNEQFF. The CDR3 DNA follows: TGCGCCAGCAGCCAAAGGCCAGGCCCGGGCCGTAGCAATGAGCAGTTCTTC.

This chain uses TRBV6-5 with TRBJ1-5, with D perhaps matching TRBD1 (6 bases). Deletions cut 6 bases from V and 0 bases from J, with 12 bases between. Germline V gene lookup returns CDR1 MNHEY and CDR2 SVGAGI. The CDR3 has 15 amino acids. The CDR3 DNA sequence: TGTGCCAGCAGGGCCGGGACAAATAGCAATCAGCCCCAGCATTTT. It yields the protein CASRAGTNSNQPQHF.

The chain uses TRBV28 and TRBJ2-5, with D perhaps TRBD1 (6 bases). V was shortened by 5 bases and J by 2 bases, with 15 bases between the two germline ends. The germline V gene encodes CDR1 MDHEN and CDR2 SYDVKM. CDR3 length equals 15 residues. The CDR3 coding sequence is TGTGCCAGCAGTCCCCCGACAGGCTTACAAGAGACCCAGTACTTC. Translating gives CASSPPTGLQETQYF. Filled out from reference TRBV28 and TRBJ2-5, the complete variable domain reads DVKVTQSSRYLVKRTGEKVFLECVQDMDHENMFWYRQDPGLGLRLIYFSYDVKMKEKGDIPEGYSVSREKKERFSLILESASTNQTSMYLCASSPPTGLQETQYFGPGTRLLVL.

The V call is TRBV7-2, the J call TRBJ2-2; the D gene is possibly TRBD2 (7 bases). In germline, CDR1 is SGHTA, CDR2 FQGNSA. CDR3 length: 15 amino acids. The ends were cut back, 4 bases at V and 5 bases at J, with 14 bases in the middle. In nucleotides, the CDR3 is TGTGCCAGCAGCTGGGGGCTAGCGGCTACCGGGGAGCTGTTTTTT. This gives the protein CASSWGLAATGELFF.

This chain links TRBV5-1 with TRBJ1-1; D is perhaps TRBD1 (5 bases). CDR3 length: 16 residues. The germline V gene has CDR1 SGHRS and CDR2 YFSETQ. V shed 1 base and J shed 3 bases, with 16 bases lying between them. CDR3: CASSLTGGRTYTEAFF. The CDR3 DNA reads TGCGCCAGCAGCTTGACGGGGGGAAGAACGTACACTGAAGCTTTCTTT.

The rearrangement links TRBV7-2 to TRBJ1-3; D call uncertain. Germline loops: CDR1 SGHTA, CDR2 FQGNSA. V gave up 5 bases and J gave up 0 bases, with 17 bases separating them. This CDR3 is 17 amino acids long. This CDR3 reads CASSPAGRSFSGNTIYF. Here the CDR3 DNA reads TGTGCCAGCAGCCCGGCCGGACGGTCTTTCTCTGGAAACACCATATATTTT.

The chain couples TRBV9 to TRBJ2-5; the match to TRBD2 covers 8 bases. V lost 4 bases and J lost 4; bases outside the gene matches: 12. Germline V gives CDR1 SGDLS, CDR2 YYNGEE. The CDR3 extends over 16 amino acids. The CDR3 here is CASSKPQSGRLETQYF. The DNA for the CDR3 is TGTGCCAGCAGCAAACCCCAAAGCGGGAGACTAGAGACCCAGTACTTC.

This chain connects TRBV30 to TRBJ1-5; 8 bases align to TRBD1. Germline V lookup: CDR1 GTSNPN, CDR2 SVGIG (reference sequence). The length of the CDR3 is 16 residues. Unmatched junction bases numbered 7, after V lost 3 bases and J lost 0 bases. The CDR3 sequence is CAWSDGQGHSNQPQHF. CDR3 nucleotide sequence: TGTGCCTGGAGCGACGGACAGGGACATAGCAATCAGCCCCAGCATTTT.

The chain joins TRBV29-1 to TRBJ1-1, with D perhaps matching TRBD1 (5 bases). CDR1 is SQVTM and CDR2 is ANQGSEA in the germline V gene. Trimming removed 4 bases at V and 7 bases at J, with 10 bases between. This CDR3 comprises 11 residues. For the CDR3, the DNA is TGCAGCGTTGCGAGGGGAGATGAAGCTTTCTTT. Its translation: CSVARGDEAFF.

The V and J genes are TRBV19 and TRBJ1-6; D call uncertain. This CDR3 is built from 18 residues. Trimming cost V 1 base and J 1 base, with 14 bases left between them. The germline V gene encodes CDR1 LNHDA and CDR2 SQIVND (reference sequence). The CDR3 DNA follows: TGTGCCAGTAGTATAGGGAAGATGTTGGGATCCTATAATTCACCCCTCCACTTT. Translation gives CASSIGKMLGSYNSPLHF.

The chain uses TRBV7-2 and TRBJ2-1; 11 positions agree with TRBD2. CDR3 length: 16 residues. V lost 6 bases, J lost 0 bases, and 4 bases stayed unmatched. CDR1 and CDR2 from the germline V gene are SGHTA and FQGNSA. Written as DNA, the CDR3 is TGTGCCAGCAGTCTAGCGGGAGGAGTCTCCTACAATGAGCAGTTCTTC. Translating it yields CASSLAGGVSYNEQFF. The variable domain in full, with the rest retrieved from reference TRBV7-2 and TRBJ2-1, is GAGVSQSPSNKVTEKGKDVELRCDPISGHTALYWYRQSLGQGLEFLIYFQGNSAPDKSGLPSDRFSAERTGGSVSTLTIQRTQQEDSAVYLCASSLAGGVSYNEQFFGPGTRLTVL.

V gene TRBV4-1 combines with J gene TRBJ2-7; 8 bases are a match to TRBD2. The junction had 2 bases not matched to a gene; V was cut back by 6 bases and J by 4 bases. Germline lookup yields CDR1 MGHRA and CDR2 YSYEKL. The CDR3 extends over 12 amino acids. The CDR3 region has the DNA TGCGCCAGCAGGCGGGGGGAGTACGAGCAGTACTTC. The encoded protein is CASRRGEYEQYF.

The V gene is TRBV6-5, the J gene TRBJ2-1; 9 nucleotides line up with TRBD2. The ends lost 0 bases at V and 2 bases at J; junction bases unmatched: 2. The germline V gene encodes CDR1 MNHEY and CDR2 SVGAGI. The CDR3 contains 16 residues. Written as DNA, the CDR3 is TGTGCCAGCAGTTACTCGCCTAGCGGGACCTACAATGAGCAGTTCTTC. Amino acids: CASSYSPSGTYNEQFF.

The chain carries TRBV11-2 and TRBJ1-1; perhaps TRBD1 as D (5 bases). CDR1 is SGHAT and CDR2 is FQNNGV in the germline V gene. The germline V and J ends were trimmed by 0 bases and 4 bases, with 9 bases remaining between them. The length of the CDR3 is 14 residues. The CDR3 DNA follows: TGTGCCAGCAGCTTAGATCAAGGGGTCACTGAAGCTTTCTTT. Its translation is CASSLDQGVTEAFF.

The chain couples TRBV5-1 to TRBJ2-1; 8 bases are shared with TRBD2. The CDR3 contains 16 residues. J gave up 1 base and V 4 bases, and 7 bases lay outside the gene matches. Germline assignment: CDR1 SGHRS and CDR2 YFSETQ. The CDR3 nucleotides are TGCGCCAGCAGCACCCGGGAGGGCCATTCCTACAATGAGCAGTTCTTC. This encodes CASSTREGHSYNEQFF.

This chain uses TRBV5-1 with TRBJ1-2; TRBD1 matches at 7 bases. Germline CDR1 and CDR2: SGHRS and YFSETQ. This CDR3 has 13 amino acids. The J segment lost 6 bases and the V segment lost 1 base, leaving 3 bases of the junction unmatched. In DNA form, the CDR3 reads TGCGCCAGCAGCTTGTATGACAGGGATGGCTACACCTTC. This encodes CASSLYDRDGYTF.

In this sample, this clone turned up a few times. This chain uses TRBV10-1 with TRBJ2-1; 8 nucleotides agree with TRBD2. Germline V gene sequence: CDR1 WNHNN, CDR2 SYGVQD (reference sequence). With V trimmed by 1 base and J by 8 bases, 4 bases remained unmatched. The length of the CDR3 is 14 residues. CDR3 region: CASSELGLGDEQFF. Written as DNA, the CDR3 is TGCGCCAGCAGTGAGTTGGGACTAGGCGATGAGCAGTTCTTC.

This sequence joins TRBV19 and TRBJ1-2; 9 bases are shared with TRBD1. The CDR3 contains 16 residues. With V trimmed by 3 bases and J by 2 bases, 7 bases remained unmatched. Germline loops: CDR1 LNHDA, CDR2 SQIVND (reference sequence). CDR3 sequence: CASSIPGTGRNYGYTF. In DNA form, the CDR3 reads TGTGCCAGTAGTATCCCCGGGACAGGGAGGAACTATGGCTACACCTTC.